This passage covers 23 T cell receptor beta chains from one sample sequenced in a study of blood T cell repertoires in COVID-19. Using immunoSEQ multiplex PCR, the repertoire was profiled, and TCRdb retains in-frame clones only, with some absent. The sample contains 150,000 to 200,000 clones, roughly nine tenths of which appear only once. The sample was peripheral blood. Receptors originate from a woman aged 70 to 79 with acute or convalescent COVID-19.

The J gene is TRBJ2-7, the V gene TRBV27; D is perhaps TRBD1 (5 bases). V lost 5 bases and J lost 1, with 9 bases in between. Germline V CDR1 and CDR2: MNHEY, SMNVEV (reference sequence). This CDR3 comprises 13 residues. Written as DNA, the CDR3 is TGTGCCAGCAGTACGTCAGGGTCCTACGAGCAGTACTTC. Translating it yields CASSTSGSYEQYF.

The table lists this clone with a few counts. The rearrangement joins TRBV2 to TRBJ2-1; TRBD2 might be the D (5 bases). This CDR3 has 15 amino acids. V was clipped by 4 bases and J by 4 bases, with 14 bases between them. Germline values: CDR1 SNHLY, CDR2 FYNNEI. DNA of the CDR3: TGTGCCAGCAGTGGGTGGGGTGAGGGATACAATGAGCAGTTCTTC. Translating it yields CASSGWGEGYNEQFF.

CDR3 loop: CASSVEPGQGLYEQYF. The CDR3 coding sequence is TGTGCCAGCAGCGTAGAACCCGGACAGGGCCTTTACGAGCAGTACTTC. The chain links TRBV9 to TRBJ2-7, with 8 bases identical to TRBD1. V lost 0 bases and J lost 4; bases outside the gene matches: 9. This CDR3 has 16 residues. Germline V CDR1 and CDR2: SGDLS, YYNGEE.

This chain uses TRBV25-1 with TRBJ2-7, with TRBD1 matching over 7 bases. Germline V gene lookup returns CDR1 MGHDK and CDR2 SYGVNS. Unmatched junction bases numbered 9, after V lost 8 bases and J lost 2 bases. This CDR3 is 14 amino acids long. The DNA for the CDR3 is TGTGCCAGCGACCGGGACAGTAGTCCCTACGAGCAGTACTTC. It encodes CASDRDSSPYEQYF.

This clone was picked up a small number of times. The J gene is TRBJ2-3, the V gene TRBV3-1 (or the pseudogene TRBV3-2); 11 positions agree with TRBD2. This CDR3 has 17 residues. Germline V gives CDR1 LGHDT, CDR2 YNNKEL (reference sequence). V lost 4 bases, J lost 2 bases, and 8 bases stayed unmatched. The CDR3 nucleotides read TGTGCCAGCAGCCCTACTACTAGCGGGAGACTCACAGATACGCAGTATTTT. Translation gives CASSPTTSGRLTDTQYF.

The gene calls are TRBV10-3 and TRBJ1-2; weak D call: TRBD1 (6 bases). Germline CDR1 is ENHRY and CDR2 is SYGVKD. V was pared by 0 bases and J by 5 bases, with 13 bases between. This CDR3 spans 15 amino acids. As DNA, the CDR3 is TGTGCCATCAGTGAGTCGAACAGGGTAGGGTATGGCTACACCTTC. Protein sequence: CAISESNRVGYGYTF.

J is TRBJ2-2 and V is TRBV5-1, with D possibly matching TRBD2 (7 bases). V was trimmed by 7 bases and J by 5 bases, leaving 12 bases between them. This CDR3 region has 13 residues. Germline lookup yields CDR1 SGHRS and CDR2 YFSETQ. CDR3 sequence (DNA): TGCGCCAGCGAAAGGGGGGGTACCGGGGAGCTGTTTTTT. This codes for CASERGGTGELFF.

The chain is built from TRBV29-1 and TRBJ2-7; no clear D. Germline lookup yields CDR1 SQVTM and CDR2 ANQGSEA. This CDR3 is 12 amino acids long. V lost 4 bases and J lost 6, with 13 bases in between. The CDR3 DNA is TGCAGCGTTGTGCTAGGCGGTCGCGAGCAGTACTTC. This sequence encodes CSVVLGGREQYF.

The chain joins TRBV7-8 to TRBJ1-3, with no clear D. Trimming took off 5 bases at V and 7 bases at J, with 6 bases between the two ends. Germline CDR1 reads SGHVS; CDR2 reads FQNEAQ. The CDR3 contains 11 residues. CDR3 in amino acids: CASSPGNTIYF. CDR3 nucleotide sequence: TGTGCCAGCAGCCCCGGGAACACCATATATTTT.

This clone was seen only once. The gene calls are TRBV5-5 and TRBJ1-5; D is possibly TRBD1 (5 bases). V dropped 0 bases and J dropped 1 base, with 17 bases sitting between them. The CDR3 contains 18 residues. Per germline, CDR1 SGHKS and CDR2 YYEKEE (reference sequence). Here the CDR3 reads CASSLDPPGRRSNQPQHF. CDR3 DNA sequence: TGTGCCAGCAGCTTGGATCCCCCAGGGAGGAGAAGCAATCAGCCCCAGCATTTT.

The rearrangement links TRBV13 to TRBJ1-2; D unclear. The CDR3 runs to 13 residues. The V and J ends lost 5 bases and 8 bases respectively, with 15 bases between them. Germline values: CDR1 PRHDT, CDR2 FYEKMQ (reference sequence). CDR3 DNA sequence: TGTGCCAGCAGCGTTTACCGAGGAATGGGCTACACCTTC. The encoded protein is CASSVYRGMGYTF.

The chain carries TRBV11-1 and TRBJ2-4, with D possibly TRBD2 on 6 matching bases. Germline V gives CDR1 SGHAT, CDR2 FQDESV (reference sequence). CDR3 length equals 15 residues. V was shortened by 0 bases and J by 6 bases, with 12 bases between the two germline ends. The CDR3 sequence: CASSLAGLPINIQYF. The CDR3 nucleotides are TGTGCCAGCAGCTTAGCGGGACTTCCTATAAACATTCAGTACTTC.

A few counts support this clone. This chain links TRBV27 with TRBJ1-5; TRBD1 matches at 8 bases. Germline V gives CDR1 MNHEY, CDR2 SMNVEV (reference sequence). Trimming removed 8 bases from V and 7 bases from J; junction bases left unmatched: 10. The CDR3 spans 14 residues. The CDR3 sequence: CASRPTTGVQPQHF. The CDR3 nucleotides read TGTGCCAGCCGACCGACGACAGGGGTGCAGCCCCAGCATTTT.

The rearrangement links TRBV7-9 to TRBJ2-1; the match to TRBD2 covers 9 bases. The CDR3 contains 16 residues. CDR1 SEHNR and CDR2 FQNEAQ come from the germline V gene (reference sequence). The ends lost 7 bases at V and 7 bases at J; junction bases unmatched: 14. The CDR3 DNA follows: TGTGCCAGCACCCTGACTAGCGGAACCTCGGGGAATGAGCAGTTCTTC. Residues: CASTLTSGTSGNEQFF.

The chain uses TRBV28 and TRBJ2-2; TRBD2 matches 10 bases. V lost 3 bases to trimming and J lost 7 bases; unmatched junction nucleotides: 8. Germline CDR1 is MDHEN and CDR2 is SYDVKM. This CDR3 region has 16 residues. CDR3 sequence reads: CASSFLAGARIGELFF. CDR3 DNA: TGTGCCAGCAGTTTTCTAGCGGGAGCTCGGATCGGGGAGCTGTTTTTT.

This rearrangement joins TRBV7-2 to TRBJ1-6; D may be TRBD1 (6 bases). The germline V and J ends were trimmed by 5 bases and 4 bases, with 12 bases remaining between them. Germline values: CDR1 SGHTA, CDR2 FQGNSA. The CDR3 consists of 15 residues. The CDR3: CASSSNRGYNSPLHF. The DNA of the CDR3 is TGTGCCAGCAGCAGCAATAGGGGGTATAATTCACCCCTCCACTTT.

The chain uses TRBV5-6 and TRBJ2-3; weak D call: TRBD1 (5 bases). Germline assignment: CDR1 SGHDT and CDR2 YYEEEE. The length of the CDR3 is 13 residues. The V gene lost 1 base and the J gene lost 3 bases, with 6 bases spanning the gap. The CDR3 nucleotides are TGTGCCAGCAGCTTGAAGGGGACAGATACGCAGTATTTT. As protein: CASSLKGTDTQYF. Looking up the rest from reference TRBV5-6 and TRBJ2-3 gives the full variable domain: DAGVTQSPTHLIKTRGQQVTLRCSPKSGHDTVSWYQQALGQGPQFIFQYYEEEERQRGNFPDRFSGHQFPNYSSELNVNALLLGDSALYLCASSLKGTDTQYFGPGTRLTVL.

This chain joins TRBV19 and TRBJ2-1, with 13 nucleotides matching TRBD2. The ends lost 10 bases at V and 10 bases at J; junction bases unmatched: 10. The length of the CDR3 is 14 residues. Looked up from germline, CDR1 is LNHDA and CDR2 is SQIVND (reference sequence). For the CDR3, the DNA is TGTGCCACCCAACTAGCGGGAGGGCCACGGGAGCAGTTCTTC. The encoded protein is CATQLAGGPREQFF.

In regard to this clone: A read error may account for a junction end that differs from germline. V gene TRBV3-1 (or the pseudogene TRBV3-2) combines with J gene TRBJ2-5, with 11 bases matching TRBD2. The germline V gene encodes CDR1 LGHDT and CDR2 YNNKEL (reference sequence). This CDR3 spans 17 amino acids. The DNA for the CDR3 is TGTGCCAGCACCCAACCAGTCACTAGCGGGAGTAGAGAGACCCAGTACTTC. Translated: CASTQPVTSGSRETQYF.

The gene calls are TRBV19 and TRBJ1-2, with D perhaps TRBD1 (6 bases). V lost 6 bases, J lost 2 bases, and 10 bases lay in between. The CDR3 runs 13 residues. Germline CDR1 LNHDA, CDR2 SQIVND (reference sequence). The CDR3: CASRRTDNYGYTF. DNA of the CDR3: TGTGCCAGTAGAAGGACAGACAACTATGGCTACACCTTC.

The V gene is TRBV5-1, the J gene TRBJ1-1; D is uncertain. Between the trimmed V and J ends, which lost 0 bases and 6 bases, there was a span of 3 bases. The CDR3 totals 11 residues. Looked up from germline, CDR1 is SGHRS and CDR2 is YFSETQ. CDR3 residues: CASSLGAEAFF. The CDR3 region has the DNA TGCGCCAGCAGCTTGGGAGCTGAAGCTTTCTTT.

This chain joins TRBV19 and TRBJ2-1; 13 bases line up with TRBD2. Looked up from germline, CDR1 is LNHDA and CDR2 is SQIVND (reference sequence). The V and J ends lost 5 bases and 4 bases, in that order; junction bases with no gene match: 8. The CDR3 is 17 amino acids. The CDR3 is CASSLRLAGGQYNEQFF. As DNA, the CDR3 is TGTGCCAGTAGTTTACGACTAGCGGGAGGCCAGTACAATGAGCAGTTCTTC.

The CDR3 coding sequence is TGTGCCACGGGTCTAGCCGGTGAGCAGTTCTTC. It encodes CATGLAGEQFF. The V gene is TRBV10-3, the J gene TRBJ2-1, with D perhaps matching TRBD2 (5 bases). Germline CDR1 reads ENHRY; CDR2 reads SYGVKD. This CDR3 is 11 amino acids long. Trimming removed 10 bases at V and 9 bases at J, with 13 bases between.